This T cell receptor (beta chain) was sequenced for a study of T-cell memory formation after mild COVID-19. About the research overall: Clusters were largely donor specific. Regarding the study as a whole: The CD4+ clones that contracted clustered mainly within CM and EM, and the CD8+ clones concentrated in EMRA. Researchers found some responding clones in pre-infection memory, a sign that cross-reactive memory joined.

The TCR alpha and TCR beta cDNA libraries, bearing sample barcodes and UMIs, were generated by 5'RACE using constant-segment primers. In TCRdb, the 5' RACE reads were re-called with MiXCR into one record per CDR3 protein. The data show roughly 280,000 distinct CDR3 sequences, roughly 15% seen once. Concerning this clonotype itself: The antigen remains unidentified.

V dropped 5 bases and J dropped 5 bases, with 7 bases sitting between them. Per germline, CDR1 SGHAT and CDR2 FQNNGV. This CDR3 has 13 amino acids. This clonotype was sampled from a man aged 18 to 30 who had mild COVID-19 (a few samples of this study predate the infection). Cell type and time point are not known. Sequencing was carried out using PBMCs or a T cell subset sorted from them (not recorded which). The chain recombines TRBV11-2 with TRBJ1-6; D is possibly TRBD1 (6 bases). Here the CDR3 reads CASSRDNNSPLHF. CDR3 sequence (DNA): TGTGCCAGCAGCCGGGACAATAATTCACCCCTCCACTTT.